This entry features one TCR beta chain sequence. The source of the sample is a study of T cells in women clearing cervical HPV infection. Overall study context: For cases, blood was sampled a median around 140 days after lesion detection, interquartile range about 80 to 220 days.

Dot-blot hybridization genotyped cervical HPV amplified with MY09/MY11 PCR. Sequencing was performed with immunoSEQ multiplex PCR; in TCRdb, only in-frame clones are kept and a portion is missing. The repertoire table contains approximately 37,000 clones. The sample consisted of blood buffy coat. The TCR originated in a woman aged 18 to 75 with a cervical HPV16 infection that either progressed to CIN3+ or cleared (not recorded which).

The DNA read from the CDR3 is TGTGCCAGCAGCTTGGATACAGGGGATGGT. This gives the protein CASSLDTGDG. The entire CDR3 protein is CASSLDTGDGQYF. This chain links TRBV7-2 with TRBJ2-4; TRBD1 agrees at 7 bases. Read data end 3 residues before the CDR3 end; the end is taken from the germline J gene. The germline gives CDR1 SGHTA, CDR2 FQGNSA. The CDR3 runs 13 residues.